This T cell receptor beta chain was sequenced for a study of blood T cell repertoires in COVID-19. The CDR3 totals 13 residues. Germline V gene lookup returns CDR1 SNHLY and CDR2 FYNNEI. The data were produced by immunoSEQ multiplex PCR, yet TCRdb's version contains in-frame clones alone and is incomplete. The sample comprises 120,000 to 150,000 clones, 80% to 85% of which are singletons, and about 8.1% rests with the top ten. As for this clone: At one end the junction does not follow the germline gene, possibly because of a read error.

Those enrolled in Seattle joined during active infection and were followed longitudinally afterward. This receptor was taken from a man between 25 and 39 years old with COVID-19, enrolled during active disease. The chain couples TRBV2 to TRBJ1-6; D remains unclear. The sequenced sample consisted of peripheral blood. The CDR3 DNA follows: TGTGCCAGCACTGAAGAACTTAATTCACCCCTCCACTTT. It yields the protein CASTEELNSPLHF.